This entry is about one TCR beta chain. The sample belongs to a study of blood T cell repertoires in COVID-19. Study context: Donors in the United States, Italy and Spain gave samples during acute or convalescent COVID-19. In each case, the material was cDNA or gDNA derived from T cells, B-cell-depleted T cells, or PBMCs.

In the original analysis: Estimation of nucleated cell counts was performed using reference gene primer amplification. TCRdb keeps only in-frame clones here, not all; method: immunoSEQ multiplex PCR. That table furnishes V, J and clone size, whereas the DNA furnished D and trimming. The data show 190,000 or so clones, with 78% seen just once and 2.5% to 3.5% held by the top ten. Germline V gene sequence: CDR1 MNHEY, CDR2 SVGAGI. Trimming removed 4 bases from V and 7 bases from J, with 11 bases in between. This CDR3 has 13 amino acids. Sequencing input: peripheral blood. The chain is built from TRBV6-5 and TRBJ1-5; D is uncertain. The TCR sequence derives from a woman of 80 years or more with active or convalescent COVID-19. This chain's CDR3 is CASSWDEGQPQHF. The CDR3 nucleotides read TGTGCCAGCAGTTGGGATGAGGGACAGCCCCAGCATTTT.